In its sample, the clone carrying this T cell receptor (beta chain) was seen a few times. What it binds is unknown. Other DNA sequences of this sample code for an identical CDR3. Produced via immunoSEQ multiplex PCR; TCRdb's table is partial and in-frame only. The sample consists of 2.3 million or so clones, 90% to 95% of them appearing once. Trimming took 3 bases from V and 7 from J, leaving 7 bases between them. The CDR3 is 11 amino acids. Germline V gene lookup returns CDR1 DFQATT and CDR2 SNEGSKA (reference sequence). CD4+ cells underwent separation, giving CD45RA+ naive and CD45RA-negative memory subsets. This entry comes from a study of shared clonotypes between healthy human individuals. Overall study context: Used for every donor were three CD4 naive, three CD4 memory, two CD8 naive and one CD8 memory plate. Study-wide points: The small donor group covered limited genetic and exposure diversity. All-four-donor shared clonotypes had higher generation probabilities than non-shared clonotypes did.

Sample: naive CD4+ T cells from PBMCs. This sample's subset: CD45RA+ positively selected. The source is a man aged 18 to 30 in good health. Some clones in this sample may be carry-over from other donors' samples. The rearrangement joins TRBV20-1 to TRBJ1-5; D is uncertain. The CDR3 DNA follows: TGCAGTGCTAGTTCGGGACAGCCCCAGCATTTT. This gives the protein CSASSGQPQHF.